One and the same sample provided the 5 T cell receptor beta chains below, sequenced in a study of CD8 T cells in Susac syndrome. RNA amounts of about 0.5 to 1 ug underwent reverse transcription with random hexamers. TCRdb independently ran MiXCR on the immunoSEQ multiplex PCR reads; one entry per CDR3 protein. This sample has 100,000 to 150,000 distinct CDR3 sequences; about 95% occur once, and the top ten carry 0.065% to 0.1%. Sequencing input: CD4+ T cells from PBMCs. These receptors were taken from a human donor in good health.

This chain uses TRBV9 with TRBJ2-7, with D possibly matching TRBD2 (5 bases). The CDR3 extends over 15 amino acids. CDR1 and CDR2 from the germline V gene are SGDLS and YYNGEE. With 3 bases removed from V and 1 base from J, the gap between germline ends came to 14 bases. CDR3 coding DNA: TGTGCCAGCAGCGGGGTGAGGGAAGGTTCCTACGAGCAGTACTTC. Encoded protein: CASSGVREGSYEQYF.

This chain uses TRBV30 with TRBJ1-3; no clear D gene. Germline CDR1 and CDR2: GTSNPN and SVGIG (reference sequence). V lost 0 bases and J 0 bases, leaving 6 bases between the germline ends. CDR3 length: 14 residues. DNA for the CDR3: TGTGCCTGGAGTGTTTCGGGCTCTGGAAACACCATATATTTT. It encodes CAWSVSGSGNTIYF.

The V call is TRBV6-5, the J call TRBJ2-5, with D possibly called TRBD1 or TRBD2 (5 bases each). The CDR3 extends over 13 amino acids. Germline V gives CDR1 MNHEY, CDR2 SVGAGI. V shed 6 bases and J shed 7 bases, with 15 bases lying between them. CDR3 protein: CASRSGPERTQYF. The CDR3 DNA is TGTGCCAGCAGGTCGGGACCCGAAAGGACCCAGTACTTC.

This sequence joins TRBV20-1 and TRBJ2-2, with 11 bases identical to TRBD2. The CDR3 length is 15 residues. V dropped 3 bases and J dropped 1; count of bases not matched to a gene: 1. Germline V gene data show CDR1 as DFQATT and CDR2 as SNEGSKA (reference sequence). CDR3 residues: CSASLAGGNTGELFF. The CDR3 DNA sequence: TGCAGTGCTAGCCTAGCGGGAGGGAACACCGGGGAGCTGTTTTTT.

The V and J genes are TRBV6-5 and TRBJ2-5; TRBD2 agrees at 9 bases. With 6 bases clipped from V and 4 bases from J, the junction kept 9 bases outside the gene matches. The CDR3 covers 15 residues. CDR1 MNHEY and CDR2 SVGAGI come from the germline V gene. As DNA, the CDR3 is TGTGCCAGCAGGCCCCGAATAGCGGGAGCAGAGACCCAGTACTTC. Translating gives CASRPRIAGAETQYF.